Each of the 30 T cell receptor beta chains below was sequenced from the same sample in a study of T cells after yellow fever vaccination. TCRdb re-analysed the 5' RACE reads in MiXCR, keeping a single row per CDR3 protein. The table has around 610,000 distinct CDR3 sequences, approximately 13% seen once; the top ten hold around 15%. This sample comprised PBMCs, obtained on the day of the yellow fever booster vaccination. The receptors were sampled from a man aged 30 to 45 who received the YFV17D yellow fever vaccine.

J is TRBJ1-1 and V is TRBV20-1, with 10 bases aligning to TRBD1. V was pared by 5 bases and J by 4 bases, with 4 bases of the junction left unmatched. Germline V gene lookup returns CDR1 DFQATT and CDR2 SNEGSKA (reference sequence). This CDR3 has 13 residues. CDR3 amino acids: CSADRGQGTEAFF. The CDR3 DNA is TGCAGTGCTGACAGGGGGCAAGGCACTGAAGCTTTCTTT.

This chain links TRBV4-1 with TRBJ1-4; a possible D gene is TRBD1 (5 bases). CDR3 length: 16 residues. Trimming removed 4 bases from V and 0 bases from J, with 12 bases in between. Germline V gene lookup returns CDR1 MGHRA and CDR2 YSYEKL. The CDR3 DNA is TGCGCCAGCAGCCGAAACCCGACAGCAACTAATGAAAAACTGTTTTTT. It yields the protein CASSRNPTATNEKLFF.

The sample holds a few counts of this clonotype. This chain links TRBV5-6 with TRBJ1-1; D is unclear. This CDR3 has 13 amino acids. V gave up 4 bases and J gave up 4 bases, with 11 bases separating them. CDR1 SGHDT and CDR2 YYEEEE come from the germline V gene. Here the CDR3 reads CASSPQVGTEAFF. CDR3 in DNA: TGTGCCAGCAGCCCTCAGGTGGGCACTGAAGCTTTCTTT.

J is TRBJ2-1 and V is TRBV20-1; a weak D match, TRBD1 (7 bases). Between the trimmed V and J ends, which lost 6 bases and 9 bases, there was a span of 27 bases. There are 16 residues in the CDR3. Germline lookup yields CDR1 DFQATT and CDR2 SNEGSKA (reference sequence). The CDR3 loop reads CSATQRGTETSGEQFF. CDR3 nucleotides: TGCAGTGCAACACAACGCGGGACAGAGACCTCGGGTGAGCAGTTCTTC.

The gene calls are TRBV9 and TRBJ1-1, with D unclear. This CDR3 spans 15 amino acids. Germline-derived CDR1 and CDR2 are SGDLS and YYNGEE. V was cut by 0 bases and J by 1 base, with 10 bases left in between. This CDR3 reads CASSVGVGTNTEAFF. The CDR3, as DNA: TGTGCCAGCAGCGTAGGAGTAGGAACGAACACTGAAGCTTTCTTT.

The chain joins TRBV20-1 to TRBJ1-4; 8 bases agree with TRBD1. The V gene end was trimmed by 5 bases and the J gene end by 5 bases; junction bases not matched to a gene: 10. Germline loops: CDR1 DFQATT, CDR2 SNEGSKA (reference sequence). The CDR3 runs to 15 residues. The CDR3: CSAFLRQGLNEKLFF. The CDR3, as DNA: TGCAGTGCTTTCCTCAGACAGGGGTTAAATGAAAAACTGTTTTTT.

This clonotype was detected ten times or more. This chain joins TRBV15 and TRBJ2-1, with 11 bases identical to TRBD1. The CDR3 totals 16 residues. V was pared by 1 base and J by 6 bases, with 5 bases of the junction left unmatched. The germline gives CDR1 LNHNV, CDR2 YYDKDF (reference sequence). In DNA, the CDR3 is TGTGCCACCAGCAGAGGGGTGGGGACAGGGGGCAATGAGCAGTTCTTC. Its protein is CATSRGVGTGGNEQFF.

The chain joins TRBV12-3 or TRBV12-4 to TRBJ2-2, with 9 bases fitting TRBD2. The ends lost 3 bases at V and 6 bases at J; junction bases unmatched: 2. The CDR3 covers 14 residues. The CDR3 region has the DNA TGTGCCAGCAGTTTGGCGGGAGGGCCCGGGGAGCTGTTTTTT. Protein sequence: CASSLAGGPGELFF.

In its sample, this clonotype was seen a few times. The chain couples TRBV5-4 to TRBJ2-1; 14 bases agree with TRBD2. V trimming: 8 bases; J trimming: 8 bases; junction bases outside the gene matches: 9. This CDR3 has 15 amino acids. The germline V gene encodes CDR1 SGHNT and CDR2 YYREEE (reference sequence). CDR3 loop: CARARLAGGPDEQFF. For the CDR3, the DNA is TGTGCCAGGGCCCGACTAGCGGGAGGGCCGGATGAGCAGTTCTTC.

This rearrangement joins TRBV12-3 or TRBV12-4 to TRBJ1-5; 12 nucleotides agree with TRBD1. J was trimmed by 0 bases and V by 5 bases; bases with no gene match: 5. The CDR3 extends over 17 amino acids. DNA of the CDR3: TGTGCCAGCAGTCGCCGGGACAGGGGGCTTAGCAATCAGCCCCAGCATTTT. It codes for CASSRRDRGLSNQPQHF.

V gene TRBV20-1 combines with J gene TRBJ2-3; no clear D. The CDR3 is 14 residues long. Germline lookup yields CDR1 DFQATT and CDR2 SNEGSKA (reference sequence). V shed 3 bases and J shed 2 bases, with 12 bases lying between them. CDR3 protein: CSARLQSYTDTQYF. The CDR3 region has the DNA TGCAGTGCTAGGTTACAGTCTTACACAGATACGCAGTATTTT.

This clonotype was counted only a few times. The chain is built from TRBV12-3 or TRBV12-4 and TRBJ2-1; D unresolved. This CDR3 region has 13 residues. Trimming removed 7 bases at V and 8 bases at J, with 15 bases between. CDR3 residues: CASNPPLRDEQFF. In nucleotides, the CDR3 is TGTGCCAGCAACCCCCCCCTACGTGATGAGCAGTTCTTC.

In this sample, this clonotype turned up many times. The chain carries TRBV18 and TRBJ2-7; D is perhaps TRBD2 (6 bases). Germline-derived CDR1 and CDR2 are KGHSH and LQKENI. V dropped 8 bases and J dropped 6 bases, with 11 bases sitting between them. There are 11 residues in the CDR3. The CDR3 loop reads CASSSGGEQYF. The CDR3 bases are TGTGCCAGCAGTTCCGGGGGCGAGCAGTACTTC.

The chain carries TRBV20-1 and TRBJ1-1; D may be TRBD1 (5 bases). Germline-derived CDR1 and CDR2 are DFQATT and SNEGSKA (reference sequence). Trimming pared 0 bases from V and 4 bases from J, leaving 15 bases between. The CDR3 is 15 residues long. The DNA for the CDR3 is TGCAGTGCTAGAGATCCGGTCGCTGGGGGCACTGAAGCTTTCTTT. Protein product: CSARDPVAGGTEAFF.

J is TRBJ1-2 and V is TRBV6-1; possible D gene TRBD1, 6 bases. Germline CDR1 is MNHNS and CDR2 is SASEGT. V shed 7 bases and J shed 4 bases, with 19 bases lying between them. The CDR3 spans 15 residues. The CDR3: CASTPSGRGGYGYTF. As DNA, the CDR3 is TGTGCCAGCACCCCTTCTGGCCGAGGGGGCTATGGCTACACCTTC.

This clonotype appeared a few times. The chain has TRBV24-1 and TRBJ2-1, with 7 bases that match TRBD1. Germline assignment: CDR1 KGHDR and CDR2 SFDVKD. Germline trimming cut 4 bases from V and 6 bases from J; bases unmatched to any gene: 2. The CDR3 sequence is 13 residues long. CDR3 sequence: CATSDWTGNEQFF. DNA of the CDR3: TGTGCCACCAGTGACTGGACAGGCAATGAGCAGTTCTTC.

The V and J genes are TRBV7-9 and TRBJ2-1; 12 bases agree with TRBD2. The germline V gene has CDR1 SEHNR and CDR2 FQNEAQ (reference sequence). V was pared by 5 bases and J by 6 bases, with 11 bases of the junction left unmatched. This CDR3 spans 17 amino acids. CDR3 coding DNA: TGTGCCAGCAGCCGACGGGCGACTAGCGGGAGTTTCAATGAGCAGTTCTTC. Amino acid sequence: CASSRRATSGSFNEQFF. Variable domain in full (rest from reference TRBV7-9 and TRBJ2-1): DTGVSQNPRHKITKRGQNVTFRCDPISEHNRLYWYRQTLGQGPEFLTYFQNEAQLEKSRLLSDRFSAERPKGSFSTLEIQRTEQGDSAMYLCASSRRATSGSFNEQFFGPGTRLTVL.

This chain connects TRBV5-1 to TRBJ2-2, with a tentative D call TRBD2 (5 bases). Trimming removed 1 base from V and 0 bases from J, with 10 bases in between. Germline values: CDR1 SGHRS, CDR2 YFSETQ. This CDR3 is built from 16 residues. The CDR3 DNA follows: TGCGCCAGCAGCTTGTCCGGACTCGCGAACACCGGGGAGCTGTTTTTT. It yields the protein CASSLSGLANTGELFF.

This clonotype was seen only a few times. The chain uses TRBV9 and TRBJ2-1; 8 bases line up with TRBD2. CDR1 and CDR2 from the germline V gene are SGDLS and YYNGEE. The J segment lost 0 bases and the V segment lost 3 bases, leaving 5 bases of the junction unmatched. The CDR3 covers 16 residues. In DNA form, the CDR3 reads TGTGCCAGCAGCGGAAATAGCGGGACCTCCTACAATGAGCAGTTCTTC. Its translation is CASSGNSGTSYNEQFF.

This chain joins TRBV29-1 and TRBJ1-1; D possibly corresponds to TRBD1 (5 bases). The CDR3 sequence is 13 residues long. Germline-derived CDR1 and CDR2 are SQVTM and ANQGSEA. V lost 4 bases, J lost 3 bases, and 12 bases lay in between. The DNA of the CDR3 is TGCAGCGTTGCACTTGACAGCGACACTGAAGCTTTCTTT. It codes for CSVALDSDTEAFF.

This clonotype was detected only a few times. V is TRBV7-2 and J is TRBJ1-5; D remains ambiguous. V lost 3 bases and J lost 2, with 8 bases in between. Germline V CDR1 and CDR2: SGHTA, FQGNSA. This CDR3 has 14 residues. In nucleotides, the CDR3 is TGTGCCAGCAGCTTCCGCATTGGCAATCAGCCCCAGCATTTT. This codes for CASSFRIGNQPQHF.

This clonotype was seen repeatedly, ten times or more. This chain joins TRBV28 and TRBJ2-5; 7 bases map to TRBD1. This CDR3 region has 15 residues. Germline V gives CDR1 MDHEN, CDR2 SYDVKM. Trimming took 3 bases from V and 4 from J; bases not matched to a gene: 8. Here the CDR3 reads CASSLGDRVGETQYF. The CDR3 DNA sequence: TGTGCCAGCAGTTTGGGTGACAGGGTTGGAGAGACCCAGTACTTC.

This clonotype was counted only a few times. This chain connects TRBV11-2 to TRBJ2-5, with 10 bases aligning to TRBD2. The CDR3 has 14 residues. With V trimmed by 7 bases and J by 3 bases, 5 bases remained unmatched. The germline V gene encodes CDR1 SGHAT and CDR2 FQNNGV. The CDR3 DNA is TGTGCCAGCAACCGTCTAGCGGGAGAAGAGACCCAGTACTTC. This gives the protein CASNRLAGEETQYF.

This clonotype showed up just a few times. This sequence joins TRBV20-1 and TRBJ2-3; tentative D call: TRBD2 (7 bases). V was pared by 3 bases and J by 4 bases, with 14 bases between. This CDR3 comprises 14 residues. From germline, CDR1 is DFQATT and CDR2 SNEGSKA (reference sequence). For the CDR3, the DNA is TGCAGTGCTAGCTCCGGGGGGCGTGCAGATACGCAGTATTTT. Translation gives CSASSGGRADTQYF.

The chain combines TRBV20-1 with TRBJ2-3, with 9 bases identical to TRBD2. This CDR3 is 15 amino acids long. The V and J ends lost 6 bases and 2 bases, in that order; junction bases with no gene match: 9. Germline V CDR1 and CDR2: DFQATT, SNEGSKA (reference sequence). CDR3 protein: CSAHGTSLVTDTQYF. CDR3 nucleotides: TGCAGTGCACATGGGACTAGCCTCGTCACAGATACGCAGTATTTT.

The genes are TRBV28 and TRBJ2-1; TRBD1 might be the D (6 bases). From germline, CDR1 is MDHEN and CDR2 SYDVKM. Between the trimmed V and J ends, which lost 7 bases and 0 bases, there was a span of 13 bases. The CDR3 contains 15 residues. The CDR3 loop reads CASTPVDSSYNEQFF. The CDR3 coding sequence is TGTGCCAGCACTCCGGTGGACAGCTCCTACAATGAGCAGTTCTTC. The full variable domain, its missing parts supplied by reference TRBV28 and TRBJ2-1, is DVKVTQSSRYLVKRTGEKVFLECVQDMDHENMFWYRQDPGLGLRLIYFSYDVKMKEKGDIPEGYSVSREKKERFSLILESASTNQTSMYLCASTPVDSSYNEQFFGPGTRLTVL.

This chain uses TRBV30 with TRBJ2-3, with D possibly being TRBD1 or TRBD2 (6 bases each). In germline, CDR1 is GTSNPN, CDR2 SVGIG (reference sequence). The CDR3 length is 17 residues. The ends were cut back, 5 bases at V and 13 bases at J, with 34 bases in the middle. In nucleotides, the CDR3 is TGTGCCTGGCGACCTCCCGGGGGCCGGTTTTACGGAAGAGGGAAGTATTTT. Its protein is CAWRPPGGRFYGRGKYF.

The genes are TRBV5-1 and TRBJ2-1, with 7 bases aligning to TRBD1. The CDR3 loop spans 12 amino acids. From germline, CDR1 is SGHRS and CDR2 YFSETQ. Trimming removed 3 bases from V and 9 bases from J; junction bases left unmatched: 3. The CDR3 here is CASSSTGVEQFF. The CDR3 nucleotides read TGCGCCAGCAGCTCCACAGGGGTTGAGCAGTTCTTC.

This clonotype was seen only a few times. The junction does not match germline at one end; this may be a read error. The V and J genes are TRBV4-3 and TRBJ2-4, with D perhaps being TRBD1 or TRBD2 (6 bases each). This CDR3 region has 20 residues. Germline lookup yields CDR1 LGHNA and CDR2 YSLEER. The CDR3 region has the DNA TGCGCCAGCAGACAAGTGGAGGGCAGGGGCTTGGTAAAAGCCAAAAACATTCAGTACTTC. Amino acid sequence: CASRQVEGRGLVKAKNIQYF.

The gene calls are TRBV18 and TRBJ2-1; 7 nucleotides align to TRBD1. After removal of 2 bases from V and 0 bases from J, the junction contained 10 bases not matched to a gene. Germline CDR1 and CDR2: KGHSH and LQKENI. The CDR3 contains 18 residues. The CDR3, as DNA: TGTGCCAGCTCACCAGTAGCCCCAGGGGGTAGCTCCTACAATGAGCAGTTCTTC. Translated, it gives CASSPVAPGGSSYNEQFF. The complete variable domain, with remaining parts taken from reference TRBV18 and TRBJ2-1, reads NAGVMQNPRHLVRRRGQEARLRCSPMKGHSHVYWYRQLPEEGLKFMVYLQKENIIDESGMPKERFSAEFPKEGPSILRIQQVVRGDSAAYFCASSPVAPGGSSYNEQFFGPGTRLTVL.